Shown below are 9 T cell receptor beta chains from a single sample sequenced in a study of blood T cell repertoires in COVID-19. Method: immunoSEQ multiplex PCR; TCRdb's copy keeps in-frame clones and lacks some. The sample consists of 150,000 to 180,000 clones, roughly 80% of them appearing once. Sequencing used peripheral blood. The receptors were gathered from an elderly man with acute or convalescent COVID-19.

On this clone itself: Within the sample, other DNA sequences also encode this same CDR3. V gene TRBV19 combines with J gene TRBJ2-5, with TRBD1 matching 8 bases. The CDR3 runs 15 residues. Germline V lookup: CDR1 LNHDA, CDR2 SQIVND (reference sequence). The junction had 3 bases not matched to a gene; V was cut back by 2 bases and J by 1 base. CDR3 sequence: CASSISDRGQETQYF. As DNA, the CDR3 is TGTGCCAGTAGTATATCCGACAGGGGCCAAGAGACCCAGTACTTC.

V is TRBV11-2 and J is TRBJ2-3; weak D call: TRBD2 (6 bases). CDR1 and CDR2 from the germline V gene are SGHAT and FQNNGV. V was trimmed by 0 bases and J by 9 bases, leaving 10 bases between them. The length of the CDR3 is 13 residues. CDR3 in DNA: TGTGCCAGCAGCTTAGAAACCCTAGCGACGCAGTATTTT. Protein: CASSLETLATQYF. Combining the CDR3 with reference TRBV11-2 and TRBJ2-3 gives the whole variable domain EAGVAQSPRYKIIEKRQSVAFWCNPISGHATLYWYQQILGQGPKLLIQFQNNGVVDDSQLPKDRFSAERLKGVDSTLKIQPAKLEDSAVYLCASSLETLATQYFGPGTRLTVL.

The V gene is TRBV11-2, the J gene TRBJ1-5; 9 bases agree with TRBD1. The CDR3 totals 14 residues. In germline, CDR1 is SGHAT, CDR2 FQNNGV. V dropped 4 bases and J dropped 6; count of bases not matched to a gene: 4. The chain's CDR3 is CASSSTGGGQPQHF. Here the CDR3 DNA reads TGTGCCAGCAGCTCGACAGGGGGAGGTCAGCCCCAGCATTTT.

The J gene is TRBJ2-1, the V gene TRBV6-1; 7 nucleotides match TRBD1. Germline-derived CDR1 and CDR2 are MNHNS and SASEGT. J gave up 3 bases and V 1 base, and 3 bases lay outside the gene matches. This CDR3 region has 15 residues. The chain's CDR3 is CASSEGGQRYNEQFF. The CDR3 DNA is TGTGCCAGCAGTGAAGGGGGACAGCGCTACAATGAGCAGTTCTTC.

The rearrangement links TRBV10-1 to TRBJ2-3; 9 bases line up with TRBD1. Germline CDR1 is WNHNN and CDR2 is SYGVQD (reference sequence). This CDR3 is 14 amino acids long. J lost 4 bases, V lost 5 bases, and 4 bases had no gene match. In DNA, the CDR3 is TGCGCCAGCAGTTCACAGGGGGCTTCAGATACGCAGTATTTT. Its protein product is CASSSQGASDTQYF.

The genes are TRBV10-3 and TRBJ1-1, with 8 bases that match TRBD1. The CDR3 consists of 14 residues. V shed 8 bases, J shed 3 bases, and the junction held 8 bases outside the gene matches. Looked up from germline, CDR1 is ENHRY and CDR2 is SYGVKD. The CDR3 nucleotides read TGTGCCATCGGTGCAGGGGGCATATACACTGAAGCTTTCTTT. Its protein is CAIGAGGIYTEAFF.

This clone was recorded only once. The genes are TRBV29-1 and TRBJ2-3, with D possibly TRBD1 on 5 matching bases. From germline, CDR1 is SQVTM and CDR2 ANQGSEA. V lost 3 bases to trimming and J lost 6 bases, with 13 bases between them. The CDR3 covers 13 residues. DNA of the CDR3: TGCAGCGTTGATTCCCAGGGTAAGGATACGCAGTATTTT. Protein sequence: CSVDSQGKDTQYF.

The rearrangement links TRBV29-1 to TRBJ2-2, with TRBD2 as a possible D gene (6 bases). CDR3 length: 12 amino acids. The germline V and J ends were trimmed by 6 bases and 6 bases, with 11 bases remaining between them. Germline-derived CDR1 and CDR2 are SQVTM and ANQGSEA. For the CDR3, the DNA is TGCAGCGTACAGGAGGGTCCCGGGGAGCTGTTTTTT. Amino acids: CSVQEGPGELFF.

The CDR3: CASGDRESDQHF. Written as DNA, the CDR3 is TGTGCTAGTGGGGACAGGGAATCGGACCAGCATTTT. The genes are TRBV12-5 and TRBJ1-5; 8 nucleotides agree with TRBD1. The CDR3 has 12 amino acids. CDR1 and CDR2 (germline): LGHNT, FRNRAP. V shed 6 bases and J 12 bases; nucleotides not matched to a gene: 7.